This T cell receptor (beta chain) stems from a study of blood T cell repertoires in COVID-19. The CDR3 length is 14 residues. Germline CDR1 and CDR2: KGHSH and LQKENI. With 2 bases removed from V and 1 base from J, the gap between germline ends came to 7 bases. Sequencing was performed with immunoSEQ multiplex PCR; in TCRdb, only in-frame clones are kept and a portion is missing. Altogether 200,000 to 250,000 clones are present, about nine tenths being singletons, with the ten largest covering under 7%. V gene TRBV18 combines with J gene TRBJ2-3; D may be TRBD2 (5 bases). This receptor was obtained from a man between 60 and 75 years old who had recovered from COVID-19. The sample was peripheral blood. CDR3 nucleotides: TGTGCCAGCTCACCAAGCGGCGGCACAGATACGCAGTATTTT. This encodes CASSPSGGTDTQYF.